Listed here are 15 T cell receptor beta chains from one sample, sequenced in a study of CD4 T cells in relation to SARS-CoV-2 and coronaviruses. Their target antigens are unknown. This table comes from immunoSEQ multiplex PCR, and its TCRdb copy is limited to in-frame clones, with some not included. The sample yields about 23,000 clones, about four fifths seen once. CD4+ T cells from unexposed donors were obtained before the COVID-19 pandemic (2011-2018). CD4+ T cells were isolated from the cells after 10 days of culture. Sequenced sample: CD4+ T cells from PBMCs, cultured in vitro. Receptors originate from a human donor in good health.

The chain links TRBV5-1 to TRBJ1-1; maybe TRBD1 (5 bases). Germline loops: CDR1 SGHRS, CDR2 YFSETQ. Trimming took 4 bases from V and 5 from J, leaving 18 bases between them. The CDR3 covers 15 residues. The CDR3 DNA sequence: TGCGCCAGCAGCCGCGGGGGATCCCTGAGTACTGAAGCTTTCTTT. It yields the protein CASSRGGSLSTEAFF. The full variable domain, its missing parts supplied by reference TRBV5-1 and TRBJ1-1, is KAGVTQTPRYLIKTRGQQVTLSCSPISGHRSVSWYQQTPGQGLQFLFEYFSETQRNKGNFPGRFSGRQFSNSRSEMNVSTLELGDSALYLCASSRGGSLSTEAFFGQGTRLTVV.

The chain employs TRBV11-2 and TRBJ1-1; D might be TRBD1 (6 bases). The CDR3 is made up of 15 amino acids. Germline V gene lookup returns CDR1 SGHAT and CDR2 FQNNGV. V shed 5 bases and J shed 4 bases, with 17 bases lying between them. CDR3 sequence: CASSALGGARTEAFF. For the CDR3, the DNA is TGTGCCAGCAGCGCCTTGGGGGGGGCGCGCACTGAAGCTTTCTTT. Filled out from reference TRBV11-2 and TRBJ1-1, the complete variable domain reads EAGVAQSPRYKIIEKRQSVAFWCNPISGHATLYWYQQILGQGPKLLIQFQNNGVVDDSQLPKDRFSAERLKGVDSTLKIQPAKLEDSAVYLCASSALGGARTEAFFGQGTRLTVV.

The table lists this clone with a few counts. The chain is built from TRBV3-1 (or the pseudogene TRBV3-2) and TRBJ2-7, with TRBD1 identical over 8 bases. This CDR3 has 12 residues. Germline-derived CDR1 and CDR2 are LGHDT and YNNKEL (reference sequence). V was clipped by 5 bases and J by 3 bases; unmatched bases: 0. The CDR3 protein is CASSGQGYEQYF. For the CDR3, the DNA is TGTGCCAGCAGCGGACAGGGCTACGAGCAGTACTTC.

This clone came up a few times. J is TRBJ2-3 and V is TRBV29-1; the D is unclear. Germline V gene sequence: CDR1 SQVTM, CDR2 ANQGSEA. Trimming cost V 3 bases and J 0 bases, with 13 bases left between them. This CDR3 has 15 residues. The CDR3 DNA follows: TGCAGCGTTGAGGGGTGGACGCGCAGCACAGATACGCAGTATTTT. Translating gives CSVEGWTRSTDTQYF.

This chain links TRBV6-2 or TRBV6-3 with TRBJ2-3; 14 bases agree with TRBD2. V trimming: 4 bases; J trimming: 3 bases; junction bases outside the gene matches: 15. This CDR3 has 20 amino acids. Looked up from germline, CDR1 is MNHEY and CDR2 is SVGEGT. The CDR3 nucleotides read TGTGCCAGCAGTTCCGCACCAAGACTAGCGGGGGGGCCGGGTACAGATACGCAGTATTTT. This sequence encodes CASSSAPRLAGGPGTDTQYF.

The chain joins TRBV4-3 to TRBJ1-3; 8 bases are a match to TRBD1. The V gene's germline CDR1 is LGHNA and CDR2 YSLEER. The CDR3 totals 17 residues. The ends lost 1 base at V and 4 bases at J; junction bases unmatched: 9. CDR3: CASSQVRGRPQGNTIYF. For the CDR3, the DNA is TGCGCCAGCAGCCAAGTCAGGGGGCGCCCCCAAGGAAACACCATATATTTT.

The chain combines TRBV19 with TRBJ2-1, with TRBD2 identical over 7 bases. With V trimmed by 7 bases and J by 0 bases, 9 bases remained unmatched. Per germline, CDR1 LNHDA and CDR2 SQIVND (reference sequence). This CDR3 has 16 amino acids. DNA of the CDR3: TGTGCCAGTAATTCCGGGGGGTCCAGCTCCTACAATGAGCAGTTCTTC. Its protein is CASNSGGSSSYNEQFF.

The chain recombines TRBV3-1 (or the pseudogene TRBV3-2) with TRBJ2-7, with TRBD1 matching over 8 bases. CDR1 and CDR2 (germline): LGHDT, YNNKEL (reference sequence). V trimming: 8 bases; J trimming: 6 bases; junction bases outside the gene matches: 15. The CDR3 spans 15 residues. CDR3 DNA: TGTGCCAGCTCTCAAGGCAGGGGGCGCTGGTCCGAGCAGTACTTC. Translation gives CASSQGRGRWSEQYF.

The J gene is TRBJ1-2, the V gene TRBV19; D unclear. CDR3 length equals 12 residues. The V end lost 6 bases, the J end lost 7 bases, and 12 bases lay between the germline ends. CDR1 is LNHDA, CDR2 SQIVND, per germline (reference sequence). The CDR3 protein is CASRKERSGYTF. CDR3 nucleotides: TGTGCCAGTAGGAAGGAGAGATCTGGCTACACCTTC.

This sequence joins TRBV7-8 and TRBJ2-7; D gene uncertain. With 1 base removed from V and 2 bases from J, the gap between germline ends came to 6 bases. This CDR3 has 13 residues. Looked up from germline, CDR1 is SGHVS and CDR2 is FQNEAQ. CDR3 coding DNA: TGTGCCAGCAGCTTAGTTGCGGCCTACGAGCAGTACTTC. It translates to CASSLVAAYEQYF.

The V and J genes are TRBV5-6 and TRBJ2-7, with 14 bases lining up with TRBD2. V was pared by 3 bases and J by 4 bases, with 3 bases of the junction left unmatched. In germline, CDR1 is SGHDT, CDR2 YYEEEE. The CDR3 covers 15 residues. CDR3 in DNA: TGTGCCAGCAGCTCAAGACTAGCGGGAGGGTACGAGCAGTACTTC. This gives the protein CASSSRLAGGYEQYF.

The chain joins TRBV29-1 to TRBJ2-5; D is perhaps TRBD1 (6 bases). CDR3 size: 15 residues. Trimming pared 1 base from V and 0 bases from J, leaving 12 bases between. Germline assignment: CDR1 SQVTM and CDR2 ANQGSEA. The CDR3: CSVEALDSYQETQYF. CDR3 coding DNA: TGCAGCGTTGAAGCCTTGGACAGCTACCAAGAGACCCAGTACTTC. Full variable domain (outside the CDR3, taken from reference TRBV29-1 and TRBJ2-5): SAVISQKPSRDICQRGTSLTIQCQVDSQVTMMFWYRQQPGQSLTLIATANQGSEATYESGFVIDKFPISRPNLTFSTLTVSNMSPEDSSIYLCSVEALDSYQETQYFGPGTRLLVL.

The chain carries TRBV30 and TRBJ2-1; D tentatively fits TRBD1 or TRBD2 (6 bases each). Trimming took off 5 bases at V and 12 bases at J, with 20 bases between the two ends. CDR1 is GTSNPN, CDR2 SVGIG, per germline (reference sequence). The CDR3 loop spans 13 amino acids. The CDR3 protein is CAWHEGLGGMQFF. CDR3 bases: TGTGCCTGGCATGAGGGACTGGGGGGCATGCAGTTCTTC.

The rearrangement links TRBV5-1 to TRBJ2-3; D might be TRBD2 (6 bases). V was clipped by 4 bases and J by 1 base, with 10 bases between them. Germline CDR1 SGHRS, CDR2 YFSETQ. This CDR3 is 14 amino acids long. CDR3 sequence: CASSQTGGTDTQYF. Written as DNA, the CDR3 is TGCGCCAGCAGCCAGACGGGGGGCACAGATACGCAGTATTTT.

This sequence joins TRBV7-2 and TRBJ2-3; maybe TRBD2 (6 bases). V dropped 0 bases and J dropped 2 bases, with 9 bases sitting between them. There are 15 residues in the CDR3. The germline gives CDR1 SGHTA, CDR2 FQGNSA. CDR3 nucleotides: TGTGCCAGCAGCTTAGCGGGAGGTGACACAGATACGCAGTATTTT. Its translation is CASSLAGGDTDTQYF.